This T cell receptor beta chain was captured by sequencing in a study of beta chain features in type 1 diabetes. General observations from the study: The question of HLA type influencing TCRB rearrangement was one that remained unresolved here. Compared to healthy donors, patients appeared to have naive, central memory and Treg TCRB repertoires that were more alike. Patients and controls would share equally any PCR tilt toward shorter templates.

cDNA synthesis used the whole RNA isolate, giving expressed TCRB sequences. Several million reads on average were seen across naive, central memory and regulatory T cell samples. The data were produced by immunoSEQ multiplex PCR, yet TCRdb's version contains in-frame clones alone and is incomplete. The sample gives 110,000 to 150,000 clones, around 8.7% of which show up once; around 0.63% is in the top ten. With 8 bases clipped from V and 2 bases from J, the junction kept 3 bases outside the gene matches. The CDR3 sequence is 12 residues long. Germline V lookup: CDR1 MDHEN, CDR2 SYDVKM. Concerning this clone itself: Antigen: not known.

This chain connects TRBV28 to TRBJ2-7; 7 bases match TRBD2. Source material: central memory CD4+ T cells from blood. The TCR originated in a man between 18 and 35 years old in good health. CDR3 in amino acids: CASGEGTYEQYF. DNA for the CDR3: TGTGCCAGCGGGGAGGGTACCTACGAGCAGTACTTC.